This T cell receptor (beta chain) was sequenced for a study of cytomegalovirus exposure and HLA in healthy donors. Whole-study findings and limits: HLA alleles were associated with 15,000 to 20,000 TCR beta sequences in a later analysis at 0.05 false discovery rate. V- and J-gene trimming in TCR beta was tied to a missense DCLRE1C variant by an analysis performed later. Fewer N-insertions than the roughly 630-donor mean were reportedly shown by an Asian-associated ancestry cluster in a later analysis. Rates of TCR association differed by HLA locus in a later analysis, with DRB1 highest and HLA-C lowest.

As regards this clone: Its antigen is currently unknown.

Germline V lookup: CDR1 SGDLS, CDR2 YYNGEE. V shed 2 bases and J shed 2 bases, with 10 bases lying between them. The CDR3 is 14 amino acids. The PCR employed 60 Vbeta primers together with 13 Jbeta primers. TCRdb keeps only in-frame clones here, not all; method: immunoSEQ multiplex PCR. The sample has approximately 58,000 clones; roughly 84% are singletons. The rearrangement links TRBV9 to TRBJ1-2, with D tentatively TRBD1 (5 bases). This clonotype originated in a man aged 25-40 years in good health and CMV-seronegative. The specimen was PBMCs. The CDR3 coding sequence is TGTGCCAGCAGCGTTTCAGGGCTGAACTATGGCTACACCTTC. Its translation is CASSVSGLNYGYTF.